A selection of T cell receptor beta chains follows, all from one sample in a study of radiation and T cells in renal cell carcinoma. Measured with immunoSEQ multiplex PCR; TCRdb has only the in-frame clones, and not every one. This table holds about 49,000 clones, roughly 83% found once. The specimen comprised blood, sampled from a patient whose treatment included radiotherapy and nephrectomy. The receptors were gathered from a woman in her seventies with renal cell carcinoma. The CDR3 runs from the conserved cysteine through the conserved F or W. The D gene is left open where the match is weak. Clone size is shown for a subset of rows, as once, few, many or a class of expanded clone.

V gene: TRBV5-6; D gene: TRBD1; clone size: -; J gene: TRBJ1-2; CDR3 DNA: TGTGCCAGCAGCTTGCGGGACAGGTCCTATGGCTACACCTTC; CDR3 protein: CASSLRDRSYGYTF
V gene: TRBV5-1; D gene: TRBD2; clone size: -; J gene: TRBJ2-1; CDR3 DNA: TGCGCCACCGCCCGGACTAGCGGAGGGTACAATGAGCAGTTCTTC; CDR3 protein: CATARTSGGYNEQFF
V gene: TRBV5-1; D gene: TRBD1; clone size: -; J gene: TRBJ2-5; CDR3 DNA: TGCGCCAGCAGCTTGGTAGGACAGGCCGGCGAGACCCAGTACTTC; CDR3 protein: CASSLVGQAGETQYF
V gene: TRBV7-9; D gene: TRBD2; clone size: -; J gene: TRBJ2-3; CDR3 DNA: TGTGCCAGCAGCCCCACGACTAGCGGGAGTGATACAGATACGCAGTATTTT; CDR3 protein: CASSPTTSGSDTDTQYF
V gene: TRBV9; D gene: -; clone size: -; J gene: TRBJ2-5; CDR3 DNA: TGTGCCAGCAACCGGGACCAACGGGAGACCCAGTACTTC; CDR3 protein: CASNRDQRETQYF
V gene: TRBV9; D gene: -; clone size: -; J gene: TRBJ2-7; CDR3 DNA: TGTGCCAGCAGCGTAGCGGTTAGCTCCTACGAGCAGTACTTC; CDR3 protein: CASSVAVSSYEQYF
V gene: TRBV2; D gene: -; clone size: few; J gene: TRBJ2-6; CDR3 DNA: TGTGCCAGCACCGGGGACTTGTCTGGGGCCAACGTCCTGACTTTC; CDR3 protein: CASTGDLSGANVLTF
V gene: TRBV4-1; D gene: -; clone size: -; J gene: TRBJ2-7; CDR3 DNA: TGCGCCAGCAGCCTCAACGCCGCCTACGAGCAGTACTTC; CDR3 protein: CASSLNAAYEQYF
V gene: TRBV5-1; D gene: TRBD1; clone size: -; J gene: TRBJ1-4; CDR3 DNA: TGCGCCAGCAGCGCTTACAGGGGTGGGGAAAAACTGTTTTTT; CDR3 protein: CASSAYRGGEKLFF
V gene: TRBV9; D gene: TRBD1; clone size: -; J gene: TRBJ1-1; CDR3 DNA: TGTGCCAGCAGCGTAGACAGGGGGGACACTGAAGCTTTCTTT; CDR3 protein: CASSVDRGDTEAFF
V gene: TRBV14; D gene: -; clone size: -; J gene: TRBJ2-3; CDR3 DNA: TGTGCCAGCAGCGCAATAAGCGGTCGGTTCGGGACGCAGTATTTT; CDR3 protein: CASSAISGRFGTQYF
V gene: TRBV4-1; D gene: TRBD1; clone size: once; J gene: TRBJ2-2; CDR3 DNA: TGCGCCAGCAGCCAAGGGTGGAGGACAGGGGGCCGGACCGGGGAGCTGTTTTTT; CDR3 protein: CASSQGWRTGGRTGELFF
V gene: TRBV4-1; D gene: -; clone size: -; J gene: TRBJ1-1; CDR3 DNA: TGCGCCAGCAGCTCCCACAGCCTGAACACTGAAGCTTTCTTT; CDR3 protein: CASSSHSLNTEAFF
V gene: TRBV9; D gene: -; clone size: -; J gene: TRBJ2-2; CDR3 DNA: TGTGCCAGCAGCGTAGCCGAATTCACCGGGGAGCTGTTTTTT; CDR3 protein: CASSVAEFTGELFF
V gene: TRBV4-2; D gene: -; clone size: -; J gene: TRBJ1-2; CDR3 DNA: TGTGCCAGCAGCCAAAGTAAGGCTATGGCGGAGGGCTACACCTTC; CDR3 protein: CASSQSKAMAEGYTF
V gene: TRBV18; D gene: -; clone size: -; J gene: TRBJ1-1; CDR3 DNA: TGTGCCAGCTCACCACCGGGGGGGGACACTGAAGCTTTCTTT; CDR3 protein: CASSPPGGDTEAFF
V gene: TRBV29-1; D gene: TRBD2; clone size: -; J gene: TRBJ2-1; CDR3 DNA: TGCAGCGTTGAAGATCGGGCGAGCGGGAGGAGAATTAAGTTCTTC; CDR3 protein: CSVEDRASGRRIKFF